The present T cell receptor beta chain was sequenced within a study of blood T cells in healthy people across ages (dated by TCRdb to 2015 to 2017). About the investigation overall: In model experiments, template switching captured roughly one uniquely barcoded TCR beta cDNA molecule for every two T cells. Using deep sequencing normalized with unique cDNA molecular identifiers, the study measured how TCR beta repertoire diversity changes with age. The donors were divided into four age groups: young (average 16 years), middle-aged (approximately 39), aged (about 62) and long-lived (roughly 82). Donors of different ages were randomly distributed across sequencing lanes to avoid experimental bias. For two donors (one aged 18 to 30 and one aged 80 or older), the study analyzed two additional independent replicas of 1 million unique cDNA reads from the same blood draw. Results the study describes overall, beyond this receptor: Bulk unsorted PBMC profiling prevented conclusive comparison of naive and antigen-experienced compartments. The CMV infection status of donors was not known, potentially confounding age-related changes in expanded clonotypes. Observed TCR beta diversity per million T cells fell roughly linearly with age, and a significant reduction was already apparent by age around 40. The long-lived group showed more naive CD4+ T cells, fewer expanded clones and increased TCR diversity than the aged group, suggesting age selection. Observed TCR beta diversity correlated strongly with the percentage of naive T cells measured by flow cytometry. Total diversity estimates from one million sequenced T cells were considered lower bounds and underestimates.

For this clonotype: There is no known antigen for this receptor. Base qualities are not at hand, and no much larger clone is one base apart.

The CDR3 covers 15 residues, taking in both the cysteine and the phenylalanine. The read is trimmed to its CDR3 DNA, 45 bases read in frame from base 1. CDR1 DFQATT and CDR2 SNEGSKA were looked up in the germline V gene (reference sequence). Donors were about 36 systemically healthy Caucasian individuals from Russia aged 6 to 90 years. Each donor gave ten milliliters of peripheral blood, drawn into EDTA-treated Vacutainer tubes. PBMCs were isolated by Ficoll-Paque density-gradient centrifugation, with at least 6.5 million obtained per sample. Total RNA, at least 6 micrograms per sample, was extracted from PBMCs with Trizol reagent. For every donor, an aliquot of PBMCs went through flow cytometry to measure the percentages of naive CD45RAhigh/CD27high T cells. The protocol used for the library was 5' RACE. The sample was run on an Illumina HiSeq 2500. A second PCR of roughly 6 to 11 cycles was performed with a sample-barcoded 5' primer and a J-beta primer mix. Each TCR beta cDNA molecule received a unique molecular identifier from a template-switch 5' adaptor carrying 12 random nucleotides. At least 2.5 million CDR3-containing paired-end reads were obtained from each sample. First-strand cDNA was synthesized from all RNA with the Mint cDNA synthesis kit, primed by a TRBC-specific oligonucleotide. Following uracil-DNA glycosylase treatment, all cDNA underwent a first 18-cycle PCR with the universal primers M1SS and BC2_uni_R. In the original analysis: Each sample was normalized by randomly selecting 1 million high-quality reads, each carrying a distinct molecular identifier. Reads sharing molecular identifiers were discarded rather than binned into consensus sequences. MiTCR, set to a Q25 quality threshold and the strictest error-elimination algorithm, was used for CDR3 identification, clonotype clustering and error correction. A nonparametric unseen species model using Euler transformation provided a lower-bound estimate of total TCR beta diversity. Using fastp at Q25 and MiXCR, TCRdb reprocessed the public reads and kept productive beta chains. Rows merge per CDR3 protein into single entries with the most common DNA and genes. These V and J calls are TCRdb output, not the study's own analysis. The sample includes hundreds of thousands of distinct CDR3 sequences, with around 43% observed a single time. Roughly 19% of the sample is held by the ten biggest clonotypes.

The sequence was collected from a man aged 55 to 70 in good health. Sequencing was done on a sample of blood. The chain is made from TRBV20-1 and TRBJ1-4; the junction holds 7 bases that match TRBD1. Near its end, the DNA agrees better with TRBJ2-2, so the J call may be wrong. The CDR3 region has the sequence CSAWQGDSNTGELFF. The sequenced DNA: TGCAGTGCCTGGCAGGGGGATTCGAACACCGGGGAGCTGTTTTTT.